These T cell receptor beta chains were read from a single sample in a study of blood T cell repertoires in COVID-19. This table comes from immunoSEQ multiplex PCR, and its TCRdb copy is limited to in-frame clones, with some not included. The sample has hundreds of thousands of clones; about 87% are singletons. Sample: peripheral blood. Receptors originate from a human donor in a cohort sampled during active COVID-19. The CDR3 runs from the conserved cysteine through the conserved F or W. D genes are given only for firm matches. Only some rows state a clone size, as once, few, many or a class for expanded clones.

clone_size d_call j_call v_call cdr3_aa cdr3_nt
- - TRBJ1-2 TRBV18 CASSPAERSNYGYTF TGTGCCAGCTCACCAGCGGAACGGTCTAACTATGGCTACACCTTC
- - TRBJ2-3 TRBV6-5 CASSYGTTDTQYF TGTGCCAGCAGTTACGGCACCACAGATACGCAGTATTTT
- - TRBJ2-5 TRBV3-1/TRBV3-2 CASSQGIQDQETQYF TGTGCCAGCAGCCAAGGGATCCAGGACCAAGAGACCCAGTACTTC
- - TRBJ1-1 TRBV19 CASSRELNTEAFF TGTGCCAGTAGTAGAGAGTTAAACACTGAAGCTTTCTTT
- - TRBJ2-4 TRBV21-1 CASSTRGIQYF TGTGCCAGCAGCACAAGGGGCATTCAGTACTTC
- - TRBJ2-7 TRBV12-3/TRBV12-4 CASSGYYEQYF TGTGCCAGCAGCGGTTACTACGAGCAGTACTTC
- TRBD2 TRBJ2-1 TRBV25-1 CASSKLAGVPHNEQFF TGTGCCAGCAGTAAATTAGCGGGAGTACCCCACAATGAGCAGTTCTTC
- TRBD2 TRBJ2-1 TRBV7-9 CASSPPLVAGSGNEQFF TGTGCCAGCAGCCCCCCCCTAGTAGCGGGGTCTGGCAATGAGCAGTTCTTC
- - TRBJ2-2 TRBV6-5 CASSDRSNTGELFF TGTGCCAGCTCCGACAGGTCGAACACCGGGGAGCTGTTTTTT
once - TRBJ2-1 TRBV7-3 CASSLDLGRAYNEQFF TGTGCCAGCAGCTTAGACCTGGGCCGTGCCTACAATGAGCAGTTCTTC
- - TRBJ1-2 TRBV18 CASSTKDYGYTF TGTGCCAGCTCAACAAAAGACTATGGCTACACCTTC
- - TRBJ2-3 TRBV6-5 CASSLDGRGPDTQYF TGTGCCAGCAGCCTTGACGGGAGGGGGCCAGATACGCAGTATTTT
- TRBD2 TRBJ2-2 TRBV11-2 CASSPRLAGGINGGELFF TGTGCCAGCAGCCCCAGACTAGCGGGAGGGATTAATGGCGGGGAGCTGTTTTTT
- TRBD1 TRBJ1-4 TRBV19 CASSAGTGNNRVF TGTGCCAGCAGTGCCGGGACAGGGAATAATAGAGTTTTT
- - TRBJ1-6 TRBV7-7 CASSLDGNSPLHF TGTGCTAGCAGCCTAGACGGGAATTCACCCCTCCACTTT
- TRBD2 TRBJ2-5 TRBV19 CATRTSLSETQYF TGTGCCACCCGGACTAGCCTAAGCGAGACCCAGTACTTC
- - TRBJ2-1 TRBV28 CASSSNNEQFF TGTGCCAGCAGTTCCAACAATGAGCAGTTCTTC
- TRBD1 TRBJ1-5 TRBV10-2 CASSTQGANQPQHF TGCGCCAGCAGTACCCAGGGGGCCAATCAGCCCCAGCATTTT
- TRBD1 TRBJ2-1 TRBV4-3 CASSPRQPGGYYNEQFF TGCGCCAGCAGCCCCCGGCAGCCAGGGGGATACTACAATGAGCAGTTCTTC
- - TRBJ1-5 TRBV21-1 CASTLTGDSNQPQHF TGTGCCAGCACCCTAACAGGGGATAGCAATCAGCCCCAGCATTTT
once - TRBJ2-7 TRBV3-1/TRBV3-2 CASSQAGSSAYYEQYF TGTGCCAGCAGCCAAGCGGGGTCTAGCGCATACTACGAGCAGTACTTC
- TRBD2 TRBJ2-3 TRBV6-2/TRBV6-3 CASSYGVLAGGRTDTQYF TGTGCCAGCAGTTACGGGGTACTAGCGGGGGGGCGAACAGATACGCAGTATTTT
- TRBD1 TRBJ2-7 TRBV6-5 CASSTGQGVGYEQYF TGTGCCAGCAGTACCGGACAGGGCGTTGGCTACGAGCAGTACTTC
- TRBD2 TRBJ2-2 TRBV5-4 CASSPEGGWDTGELFF TGTGCCAGCAGCCCGGAGGGAGGGTGGGACACCGGGGAGCTGTTTTTT
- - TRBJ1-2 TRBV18 CASSPFQGPAAEGYTF TGTGCCAGCTCACCATTCCAGGGCCCCGCGGCGGAAGGCTACACCTTC
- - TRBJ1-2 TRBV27 CASSRQARYGYTF TGTGCCAGCAGCCGACAGGCGCGCTATGGCTACACCTTC
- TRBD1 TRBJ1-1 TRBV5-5 CASSKRQGGTEAFF TGTGCCAGCAGCAAGAGACAGGGGGGCACTGAAGCTTTCTTT